This T cell receptor beta chain was recovered during a study of blood T cell repertoires in COVID-19. Looking at the study overall: The samples span acute and convalescent COVID-19 from the United States, Italy and Spain.

As handled by the study authors: It was from reference gene primer amplification that nucleated cell counts were estimated. The method was immunoSEQ multiplex PCR; TCRdb's version includes in-frame clones alone and lacks a portion of them. D and trimming were read from the DNA, whereas the V and J calls and clone size are those reported in that table. The sample lists about 120,000 clones, about 87% occurring once. Germline lookup yields CDR1 LGHDT and CDR2 YNNKEL (reference sequence). Trimming took 4 bases from V and 5 from J, leaving 9 bases between them. The CDR3 extends over 13 amino acids. Sequenced: peripheral blood. The receptor comes from a woman in her 70s with acute or convalescent COVID-19. The gene calls are TRBV3-1 (or the pseudogene TRBV3-2) and TRBJ1-5; D is unclear. The CDR3 region is CASSPRGDQPQHF. In DNA, the CDR3 is TGTGCCAGCAGCCCACGCGGGGATCAGCCCCAGCATTTT.